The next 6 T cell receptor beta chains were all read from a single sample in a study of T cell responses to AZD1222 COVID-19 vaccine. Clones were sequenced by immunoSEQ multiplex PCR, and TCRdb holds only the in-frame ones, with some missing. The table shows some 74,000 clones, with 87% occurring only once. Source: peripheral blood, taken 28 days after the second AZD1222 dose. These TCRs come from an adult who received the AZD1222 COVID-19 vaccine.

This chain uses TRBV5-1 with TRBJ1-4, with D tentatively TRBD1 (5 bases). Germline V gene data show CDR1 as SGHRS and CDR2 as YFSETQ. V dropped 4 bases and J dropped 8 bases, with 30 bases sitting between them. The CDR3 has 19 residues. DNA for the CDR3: TGCGCCAGCAGCCGAACGCCGGGACCACTATCGGGAGGAGGGGAAAAACTGTTTTTT. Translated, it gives CASSRTPGPLSGGGEKLFF.

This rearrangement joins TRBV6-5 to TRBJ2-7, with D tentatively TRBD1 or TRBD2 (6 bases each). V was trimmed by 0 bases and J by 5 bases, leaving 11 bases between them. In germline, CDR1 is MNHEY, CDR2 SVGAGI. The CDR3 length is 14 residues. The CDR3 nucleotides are TGTGCCAGCAGTTACTCAAGGGGGGCCCACGAGCAGTACTTC. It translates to CASSYSRGAHEQYF.

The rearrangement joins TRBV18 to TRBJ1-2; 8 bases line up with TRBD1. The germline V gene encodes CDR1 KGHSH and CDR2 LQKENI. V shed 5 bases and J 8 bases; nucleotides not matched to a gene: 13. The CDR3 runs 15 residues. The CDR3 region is CASSSDREGSRGYTF. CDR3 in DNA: TGTGCCAGCTCATCGGACAGGGAGGGATCCAGAGGCTACACCTTC.

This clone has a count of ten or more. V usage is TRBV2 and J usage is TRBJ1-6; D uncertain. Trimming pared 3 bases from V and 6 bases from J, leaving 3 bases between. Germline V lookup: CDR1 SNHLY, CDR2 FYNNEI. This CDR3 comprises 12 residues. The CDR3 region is CASSEANSPLHF. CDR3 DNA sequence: TGTGCCAGCAGTGAGGCTAATTCACCCCTCCACTTT.

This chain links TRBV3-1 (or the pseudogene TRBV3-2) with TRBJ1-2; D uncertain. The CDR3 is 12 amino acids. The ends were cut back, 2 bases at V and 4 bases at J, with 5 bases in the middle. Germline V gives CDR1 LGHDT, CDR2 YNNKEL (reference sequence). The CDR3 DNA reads TGTGCCAGCAGCCAAACAGTCTATGGCTACACCTTC. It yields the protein CASSQTVYGYTF.

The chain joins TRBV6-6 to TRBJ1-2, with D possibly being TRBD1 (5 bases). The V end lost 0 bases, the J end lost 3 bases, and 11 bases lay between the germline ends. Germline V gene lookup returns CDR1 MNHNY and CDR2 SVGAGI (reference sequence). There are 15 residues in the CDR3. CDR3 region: CASSYSSRVDYGYTF. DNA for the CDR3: TGTGCCAGCAGTTACTCTTCCAGGGTGGACTATGGCTACACCTTC.